This T cell receptor beta chain was found in a study of shared clonotypes between healthy human individuals. Regarding the study as a whole: Rarefaction indicated that sorted-subset sequencing remained incomplete although depth was large.

Each cell subset's genomic DNA was divided evenly among several immunoSEQ plates. Here immunoSEQ multiplex PCR was the method, and the copy in TCRdb shows in-frame clones only, minus some. The data contain around 2.5 million clones, 80% to 95% of them singletons. On this clone itself: The target antigen is unknown.

The authors divided CD4+ cells into CD45RA+ naive and CD45RA-negative memory subsets. J lost 4 bases, V lost 3 bases, and 18 bases had no gene match. The CDR3 has 19 amino acids. Germline CDR1 MGHRA, CDR2 YSYEKL. The clonotype comes from a man aged 18 to 35 in good health. Some clones in this sample may be carry-over from other donors' samples. Material: naive CD4+ T cells from PBMCs. Subset in this sample: CD45RA+ positively selected. V usage is TRBV4-1 and J usage is TRBJ1-2; 9 bases agree with TRBD1. The DNA for the CDR3 is TGCGCCAGCAGCCAGACTTGGGGACTCCGGGACAGGGATTTCTATGGCTACACCTTC. It translates to CASSQTWGLRDRDFYGYTF.